The sequence of this T cell receptor (beta chain) was determined in a study of cytomegalovirus exposure and HLA in healthy donors. Study conclusions and caveats: The study flagged around 160 TCR beta chains as cytomegalovirus-associated.

This CDR3 is 15 amino acids long. Germline CDR1 is LNHDA and CDR2 is SQIVND (reference sequence). The V and J ends lost 3 bases and 4 bases respectively, with 13 bases between them. PCR primers comprised 60 Vbeta and 13 Jbeta primers. Assay: immunoSEQ multiplex PCR; the TCRdb copy retains only in-frame clones and omits some. The sample shows under 150,000 clones, around 74% of them seen only once. This clone has a handful of counts. Antigen: not known. Material: PBMCs. The source is a woman under 30 in good health and CMV-seronegative. The chain carries TRBV19 and TRBJ1-3; tentative D call: TRBD1 (6 bases). CDR3 coding DNA: TGTGCCAGTAGTATGCGGGGGCAATCCGGAAACACCATATATTTT. Translating it yields CASSMRGQSGNTIYF.